One and the same sample provided the 17 T cell receptor beta chains below, sequenced in a study of control samples from healthy donors and cancer patients. The assay was immunoSEQ multiplex PCR, and TCRdb's table has in-frame clones only and misses some. There are under 150,000 clones in the sample; 93% occur only once, and more than 2% lies in the top ten. Sequenced: blood. Receptors originate from a man aged 25-45 years in good health.

V gene TRBV5-6 combines with J gene TRBJ2-3; weak D call: TRBD1 (6 bases). CDR3 length: 15 amino acids. V was cut by 4 bases and J by 6 bases, with 18 bases left in between. Looked up from germline, CDR1 is SGHDT and CDR2 is YYEEEE. The DNA of the CDR3 is TGTGCCAGCAGCCCCAGCCCAGGGGTGGGGGATACGCAGTATTTT. Amino acid sequence: CASSPSPGVGDTQYF.

The CDR3 nucleotides are TGTGCCAGCAGCACTACTAACACTGAAGCTTTCTTT. This encodes CASSTTNTEAFF. The V call is TRBV12-3 or TRBV12-4, the J call TRBJ1-1; the D is unclear. The CDR3 is 12 residues long. V was shortened by 6 bases and J by 2 bases, with 7 bases between the two germline ends.

V and J are TRBV19 and TRBJ2-6; the match to TRBD2 covers 11 bases. CDR1 and CDR2 from the germline V gene are LNHDA and SQIVND (reference sequence). This CDR3 comprises 19 residues. After removal of 5 bases from V and 0 bases from J, the junction contained 9 bases not matched to a gene. The CDR3 region is CASSAKASGGFSGANVLTF. The CDR3, as DNA: TGTGCCAGTAGTGCAAAAGCTAGCGGGGGGTTCTCTGGGGCCAACGTCCTGACTTTC.

The chain couples TRBV7-9 to TRBJ1-4, with D uncertain. V lost 2 bases and J lost 3, with 19 bases in between. CDR1 is SEHNR and CDR2 is FQNEAQ in the germline V gene (reference sequence). This CDR3 has 18 amino acids. DNA for the CDR3: TGTGCCAGCAGCTTACGCCAGGTTGAAGATGCCTCTAATGAAAAACTGTTTTTT. As protein: CASSLRQVEDASNEKLFF.

V is TRBV7-9 and J is TRBJ1-4, with a weak D call TRBD1 (6 bases). Trimming stripped 1 base from V and 14 bases from J, with 8 bases between. Per germline, CDR1 SEHNR and CDR2 FQNEAQ (reference sequence). This CDR3 has 11 residues. CDR3 DNA sequence: TGTGCCAGCAGCTTAGGGACAGCGCTGTTTTTT. Translation: CASSLGTALFF.

J is TRBJ1-2 and V is TRBV12-5; D call uncertain. Germline V gene lookup returns CDR1 LGHNT and CDR2 FRNRAP. The CDR3 loop spans 12 amino acids. The V end lost 4 bases, the J end lost 2 bases, and 5 bases lay between the germline ends. The CDR3 DNA sequence: TGTGCTAGTGGTTCAGAGAACTATGGCTACACCTTC. The encoded protein is CASGSENYGYTF.

Written as DNA, the CDR3 is TGTGCCAGCAGCAAAGGGTTGCTGGAGAGAGGGGCTCGGACTGAAGCTTTCTTT. Translating gives CASSKGLLERGARTEAFF. The rearrangement uses TRBV21-1 and TRBJ1-1. TRBV21-1 is a documented pseudogene. The CDR3 covers 18 residues.

The rearrangement uses TRBV24-1 and TRBJ1-1; D is possibly TRBD1 (5 bases). The CDR3 contains 13 residues. Trimming stripped 3 bases from V and 5 bases from J, with 9 bases between. Germline V lookup: CDR1 KGHDR, CDR2 SFDVKD. CDR3 DNA sequence: TGTGCCACCAGTGATGGGGACGGTACTGAAGCTTTCTTT. It codes for CATSDGDGTEAFF.

The chain links TRBV28 to TRBJ2-7; possibly TRBD2 for D (5 bases). The CDR3 has 13 amino acids. V was pared by 4 bases and J by 4 bases, with 11 bases between. Germline V gene sequence: CDR1 MDHEN, CDR2 SYDVKM. This CDR3 is CASSSGSGYEQYF. The CDR3 region has the DNA TGTGCCAGCAGTTCGGGGTCCGGGTACGAGCAGTACTTC.

J is TRBJ1-6 and V is TRBV18; 7 bases are a match to TRBD1. The CDR3 runs 15 residues. The germline V gene encodes CDR1 KGHSH and CDR2 LQKENI. Trimming removed 0 bases from V and 6 bases from J; junction bases left unmatched: 2. CDR3 in DNA: TGTGCCAGCTCACCACCCAGACAGGGTAATTCACCCCTCCACTTT. Protein sequence: CASSPPRQGNSPLHF.

This chain joins TRBV6-6 and TRBJ2-7; 9 bases are a match to TRBD1. The CDR3 consists of 15 residues. V trimming: 8 bases; J trimming: 10 bases; junction bases outside the gene matches: 18. Per the germline V gene, CDR1 is MNHNY and CDR2 is SVGAGI (reference sequence). The CDR3 spells CASQGGTRTGVLQYV. For the CDR3, the DNA is TGTGCCAGCCAGGGGGGTACGAGGACAGGGGTCCTCCAGTACGTC.

V gene TRBV7-4 combines with J gene TRBJ1-5; D unclear. CDR1 is SGHVT and CDR2 is SQSDAQ in the germline V gene. The CDR3 has 12 amino acids. CDR3 sequence reads: CFAGSNNQPQHF. CDR3 coding DNA: TGTTTCGCGGGGTCGAACAATCAGCCCCAGCATTTT.

This clone was counted a single time. J is TRBJ1-1 and V is TRBV28; D might be TRBD1 (6 bases). This CDR3 spans 15 amino acids. Between the trimmed V and J ends, which lost 1 base and 6 bases, there was a span of 15 bases. CDR1 and CDR2 (germline): MDHEN, SYDVKM. The CDR3 nucleotides read TGTGCCAGCAGTTTATATTGGGGGGGCACGTCTGAAGCTTTCTTT. Translating it yields CASSLYWGGTSEAFF.

The rearrangement uses TRBV18 and TRBJ1-2; possibly TRBD1 for D (6 bases). The CDR3 covers 12 residues. CDR1 and CDR2 (germline): KGHSH, LQKENI. The ends were cut back, 8 bases at V and 2 bases at J, with 9 bases in the middle. The chain's CDR3 is CASLTGNYGYTF. The CDR3 nucleotides are TGTGCCAGCCTCACAGGGAACTATGGCTACACCTTC. The full variable domain, with the rest looked up from reference TRBV18 and TRBJ1-2, is NAGVMQNPRHLVRRRGQEARLRCSPMKGHSHVYWYRQLPEEGLKFMVYLQKENIIDESGMPKERFSAEFPKEGPSILRIQQVVRGDSAAYFCASLTGNYGYTFGSGTRLTVV.

The chain carries TRBV6-5 and TRBJ1-4; 7 positions match TRBD1. The CDR3 loop spans 13 amino acids. J lost 4 bases, V lost 7 bases, and 3 bases had no gene match. Germline CDR1 reads MNHEY; CDR2 reads SVGAGI. The CDR3 here is CASIGGLNEKLFF. CDR3 nucleotide sequence: TGTGCCAGCATAGGGGGCCTTAATGAAAAACTGTTTTTT.

This chain uses TRBV11-2 with TRBJ1-1; weak D call: TRBD1 (5 bases). Per germline, CDR1 SGHAT and CDR2 FQNNGV. Deletions cut 1 base from V and 5 bases from J, with 8 bases between. This CDR3 spans 13 amino acids. The CDR3 coding sequence is TGTGCCAGCAGCTTAGGAGGGGAAACTGAAGCTTTCTTT. The encoded protein is CASSLGGETEAFF.

This rearrangement joins TRBV3-1 (or the pseudogene TRBV3-2) to TRBJ2-1; no reliable D call. CDR1 LGHDT and CDR2 YNNKEL come from the germline V gene (reference sequence). Trimming shortened V by 0 bases and J by 7 bases, and 13 bases separated the two germline ends. CDR3 length: 15 amino acids. The chain's CDR3 is CASSQDPGTLNEQFF. The CDR3 bases are TGTGCCAGCAGCCAAGATCCAGGTACCCTTAATGAGCAGTTCTTC.